The 5 T cell receptor beta chains presented below share a single source sample, sequenced in a study of T-cell reconstitution after alpha-beta-depleted transplantation in children. Using unique molecular identifiers, the investigators prepared the TCRbeta library. TCRdb re-analysed the PCR reads in MiXCR, keeping a single row per CDR3 protein. In the table there are hundreds of thousands of distinct CDR3 sequences, roughly 13% of which are singletons. The material sequenced was PBMCs, mostly from graft donor cells, taken 360 days after TCRalphabeta/CD19-depleted stem cell transplant. Receptors originate from a male patient younger than 18 who had a stem cell transplant for acute myeloid leukemia, so the T cells may come from the graft donor.

Many counts were recorded for this clonotype. The chain has TRBV2 and TRBJ2-1; 10 positions agree with TRBD2. The CDR3 length is 15 residues. The germline CDR1 and CDR2 sequences are SNHLY and FYNNEI. Germline trimming cut 6 bases from V and 3 bases from J; bases unmatched to any gene: 5. CDR3 protein: CASRGGTSVYNEQFF. For the CDR3, the DNA is TGTGCCAGCAGAGGGGGGACTAGCGTCTACAATGAGCAGTTCTTC.

In this sample, this clonotype turned up a few times. The chain couples TRBV7-2 to TRBJ1-5; the match to TRBD1 covers 7 bases. The CDR3 runs to 15 residues. Germline CDR1 reads SGHTA; CDR2 reads FQGNSA. The V and J ends lost 5 bases and 4 bases, in that order; junction bases with no gene match: 8. The CDR3 DNA is TGTGCCAGCAGCGTACAGGGGCCCAAAAATCAGCCCCAGCATTTT. Encoded protein: CASSVQGPKNQPQHF.

DNA of the CDR3: TGTGCCAGCAGCCCCCTAGAGGGAGGTGGGGAGACCCAGTACTTC. This encodes CASSPLEGGGETQYF. The chain employs TRBV6-1 and TRBJ2-5; D is possibly TRBD2 (6 bases). V was clipped by 6 bases and J by 5 bases, with 19 bases between them. Germline CDR1 MNHNS, CDR2 SASEGT. The CDR3 runs 15 residues.

The genes are TRBV20-1 and TRBJ2-2, with D tentatively TRBD1 (6 bases). Germline V gene data show CDR1 as DFQATT and CDR2 as SNEGSKA (reference sequence). The CDR3 is 14 residues long. Trimming left V 8 bases short and J 8 bases short, with 21 bases between. The CDR3 coding sequence is TGCAGTTCGTACAGGGAAGGAGCGTCGGGGGAGCTGTTTTTT. Protein product: CSSYREGASGELFF.

This clonotype turned up a few times. CDR3 protein: CASSLGSGRSKFF. CDR3 coding DNA: TGTGCCAGCAGTTTAGGAAGCGGGAGATCAAAGTTCTTC. J is TRBJ2-1 and V is TRBV12-3 or TRBV12-4; 8 nucleotides agree with TRBD2. The CDR3 contains 13 residues. The ends lost 1 base at V and 14 bases at J; junction bases unmatched: 7.